The 16 T cell receptor beta chains listed next were all sequenced from one sample in a study of post-analysis software for immune sequencing data. Study-wide results and limits: Compared with controls, patients had more of roughly 5 TRBV segments, including TRBV5-6, TRBV5-1 and TRBV20-1.

Prepared TCR beta cDNA libraries contained unique molecular identifiers. TCRdb reprocessed the PCR reads with MiXCR, giving one entry per CDR3 protein. In the table there are 650,000 to 850,000 distinct CDR3 sequences, approximately 57% of which are singletons. Their recognized antigens are unknown. The sample consisted of blood. The receptors here all came from a girl between 10 and 17 years old with multiple sclerosis.

The gene calls are TRBV2 and TRBJ1-2, with 8 positions matching TRBD1. This CDR3 region has 14 residues. The junction had 5 bases not matched to a gene; V was cut back by 8 bases and J by 0 bases. Germline CDR1 and CDR2: SNHLY and FYNNEI. The CDR3 here is CASSDRASNYGYTF. CDR3 DNA: TGTGCCAGCTCGGACAGGGCATCTAACTATGGCTACACCTTC.

This clonotype was observed a few times. The gene calls are TRBV7-2 and TRBJ2-7; 10 bases line up with TRBD1. Germline assignment: CDR1 SGHTA and CDR2 FQGNSA. V trimming: 6 bases; J trimming: 5 bases; junction bases outside the gene matches: 13. The CDR3 contains 16 residues. CDR3 protein: CASSSVRQGARNEQYF. The CDR3 DNA is TGTGCCAGCAGTTCCGTGAGACAGGGGGCTAGGAACGAGCAGTACTTC.

The V call is TRBV12-3 or TRBV12-4, the J call TRBJ2-7; 8 nucleotides match TRBD1. V lost 4 bases to trimming and J lost 2 bases; unmatched junction nucleotides: 7. The CDR3 totals 15 residues. Here the CDR3 DNA reads TGTGCCAGCAGTTCCCGGACAGGGCCAACCTACGAGCAGTACTTC. This translates into CASSSRTGPTYEQYF.

The chain joins TRBV9 to TRBJ2-5; 14 bases are a match to TRBD2. The CDR3 spans 16 residues. Per the germline V gene, CDR1 is SGDLS and CDR2 is YYNGEE. Trimming cost V 3 bases and J 5 bases; bases outside gene matches: 6. This CDR3 reads CASSETSGGAPETQYF. For the CDR3, the DNA is TGTGCCAGCAGCGAGACTAGCGGGGGGGCCCCCGAGACCCAGTACTTC.

The chain joins TRBV14 to TRBJ2-1; D is undetermined. With 4 bases removed from V and 8 bases from J, the gap between germline ends came to 18 bases. CDR1 and CDR2 (germline): SGHDN, FVKESK. The CDR3 extends over 15 amino acids. This CDR3 is CASSRRNSAGDEQFF. CDR3 nucleotides: TGTGCCAGCAGCCGGCGTAACTCCGCCGGCGATGAGCAGTTCTTC. The entire variable domain, with the rest obtained from reference TRBV14 and TRBJ2-1, is as follows: EAGVTQFPSHSVIEKGQTVTLRCDPISGHDNLYWYRRVMGKEIKFLLHFVKESKQDESGMPNNRFLAERTGGTYSTLKVQPAELEDSGVYFCASSRRNSAGDEQFFGPGTRLTVL.

This clonotype was detected a few times. This chain connects TRBV27 to TRBJ2-1; TRBD1 matches at 11 bases. The trim removed 3 bases at V and 9 bases at J, leaving 7 bases unmatched. The germline V gene encodes CDR1 MNHEY and CDR2 SMNVEV (reference sequence). This CDR3 region has 15 residues. CDR3 nucleotides: TGTGCCAGCAGTTTCTCTTCCGGGACAGGGGGTGAGCAGTTCTTC. The encoded protein is CASSFSSGTGGEQFF.

The CDR3 bases are TGTGCCAGCAGTTATACCCAGAGCTATGGCTACACCTTC. This translates into CASSYTQSYGYTF. The rearrangement joins TRBV12-3 or TRBV12-4 to TRBJ1-2; D not certain. The CDR3 loop spans 13 amino acids. Trimming cost V 4 bases and J 4 bases, with 10 bases left between them.

The rearrangement links TRBV2 to TRBJ2-6, with D perhaps matching TRBD1 (5 bases). In germline, CDR1 is SNHLY, CDR2 FYNNEI. Trimming took off 3 bases at V and 2 bases at J, with 5 bases between the two ends. CDR3 length: 14 amino acids. The CDR3 DNA follows: TGTGCCAGCAGTGACAGGGCTGGGGCCAACGTCCTGACTTTC. Protein product: CASSDRAGANVLTF.

The chain couples TRBV27 to TRBJ2-5; TRBD1 aligns across 8 bases. The end of the DNA is better explained by TRBJ2-7, so the J call may be wrong. This CDR3 is built from 15 residues. Per the germline V gene, CDR1 is MNHEY and CDR2 is SMNVEV (reference sequence). The chain's CDR3 is CASSYLPGGDHEQYF. CDR3 coding DNA: TGTGCCAGCAGTTATCTTCCAGGGGGCGACCACGAGCAGTACTTC.

The chain couples TRBV20-1 to TRBJ2-7, with TRBD1 matching 8 bases. Germline CDR1 reads DFQATT; CDR2 reads SNEGSKA (reference sequence). The ends lost 3 bases at V and 2 bases at J; junction bases unmatched: 12. This CDR3 region has 16 residues. The CDR3 loop is CSARGGAGQATYEQYF. CDR3 in DNA: TGCAGTGCTAGGGGGGGTGCGGGACAGGCAACCTACGAGCAGTACTTC.

This chain connects TRBV5-1 to TRBJ2-1, with 9 bases that match TRBD2. The V gene end was trimmed by 1 base and the J gene end by 6 bases; junction bases not matched to a gene: 5. Germline V CDR1 and CDR2: SGHRS, YFSETQ. There are 15 residues in the CDR3. The DNA of the CDR3 is TGCGCCAGCAGCTTGCGAGGCGGGGGGGCCAATGAGCAGTTCTTC. Its translation is CASSLRGGGANEQFF.

The chain recombines TRBV5-1 with TRBJ2-3, with D maybe TRBD2 (6 bases). The germline V and J ends were trimmed by 0 bases and 2 bases, with 13 bases remaining between them. Germline lookup yields CDR1 SGHRS and CDR2 YFSETQ. The CDR3 runs to 16 residues. The CDR3 reads CASSLGMASATDTQYF. DNA of the CDR3: TGCGCCAGCAGCTTGGGGATGGCTAGCGCCACAGATACGCAGTATTTT.

The chain couples TRBV12-3 or TRBV12-4 to TRBJ2-2; D ambiguous. V gave up 2 bases and J gave up 3 bases, with 10 bases separating them. This CDR3 spans 15 amino acids. Here the CDR3 reads CASSLSIRYTGELFF. The CDR3 DNA reads as TGTGCCAGCAGTTTATCCATTAGATACACCGGGGAGCTGTTTTTT.

This clonotype was detected only a few times. This chain links TRBV29-1 with TRBJ2-7; D perhaps matches TRBD2 (6 bases). CDR1 SQVTM and CDR2 ANQGSEA come from the germline V gene. The CDR3 spans 16 residues. V lost 7 bases to trimming and J lost 1 base, with 23 bases between them. The CDR3 sequence: CSAIQAGLGGSYEQYF. In DNA form, the CDR3 reads TGCAGCGCAATACAGGCGGGACTGGGTGGATCCTACGAGCAGTACTTC.

The chain has TRBV6-5 and TRBJ2-7, with D unresolved. In germline, CDR1 is MNHEY, CDR2 SVGAGI. The CDR3 spans 15 residues. V lost 6 bases and J lost 2, with 17 bases in between. CDR3 region: CASSYGRNHPYEQYF. The DNA of the CDR3 is TGTGCCAGCAGCTACGGACGGAACCACCCCTACGAGCAGTACTTC.

This chain uses TRBV7-2 with TRBJ2-1, with D possibly being TRBD2 (5 bases). Deletions cut 1 base from V and 3 bases from J, with 13 bases between. Looked up from germline, CDR1 is SGHTA and CDR2 is FQGNSA. The CDR3 has 16 residues. The CDR3 region is CASSLGRVQNYNEQFF. The CDR3 DNA sequence: TGTGCCAGCAGCTTAGGGCGGGTGCAGAACTACAATGAGCAGTTCTTC.